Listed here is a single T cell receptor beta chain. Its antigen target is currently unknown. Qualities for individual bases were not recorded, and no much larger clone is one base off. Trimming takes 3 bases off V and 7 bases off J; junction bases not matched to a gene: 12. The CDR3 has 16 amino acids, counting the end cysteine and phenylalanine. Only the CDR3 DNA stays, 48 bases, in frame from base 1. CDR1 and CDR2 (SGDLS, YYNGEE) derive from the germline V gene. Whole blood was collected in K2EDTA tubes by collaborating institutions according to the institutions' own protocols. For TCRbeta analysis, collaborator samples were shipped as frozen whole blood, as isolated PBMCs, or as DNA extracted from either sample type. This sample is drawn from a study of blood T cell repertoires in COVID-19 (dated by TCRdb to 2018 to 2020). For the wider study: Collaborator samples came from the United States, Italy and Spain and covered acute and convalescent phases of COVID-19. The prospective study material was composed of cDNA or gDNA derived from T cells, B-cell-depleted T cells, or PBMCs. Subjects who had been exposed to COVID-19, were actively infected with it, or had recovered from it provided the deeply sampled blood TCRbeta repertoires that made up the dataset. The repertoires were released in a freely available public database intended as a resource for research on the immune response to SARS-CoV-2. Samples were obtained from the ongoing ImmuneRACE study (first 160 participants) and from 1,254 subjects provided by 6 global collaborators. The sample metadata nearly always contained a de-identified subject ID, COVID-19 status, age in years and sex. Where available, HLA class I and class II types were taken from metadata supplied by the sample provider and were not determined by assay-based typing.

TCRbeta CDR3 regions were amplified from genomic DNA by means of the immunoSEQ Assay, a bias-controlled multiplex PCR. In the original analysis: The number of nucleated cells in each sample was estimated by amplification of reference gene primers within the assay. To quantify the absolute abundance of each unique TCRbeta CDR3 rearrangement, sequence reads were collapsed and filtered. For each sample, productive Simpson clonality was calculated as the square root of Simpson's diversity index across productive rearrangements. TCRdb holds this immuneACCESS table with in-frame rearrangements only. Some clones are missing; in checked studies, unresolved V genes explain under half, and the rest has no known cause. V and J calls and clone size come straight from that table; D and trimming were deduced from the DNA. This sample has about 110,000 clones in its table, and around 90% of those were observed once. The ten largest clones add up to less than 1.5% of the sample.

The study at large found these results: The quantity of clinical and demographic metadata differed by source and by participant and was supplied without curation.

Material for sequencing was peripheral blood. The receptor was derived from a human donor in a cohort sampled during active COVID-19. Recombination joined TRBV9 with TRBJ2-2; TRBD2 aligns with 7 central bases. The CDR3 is CASSASGGSGVGELFF. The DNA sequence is TGTGCCAGCAGCGCCTCGGGCGGGAGTGGTGTCGGGGAGCTGTTTTTT.